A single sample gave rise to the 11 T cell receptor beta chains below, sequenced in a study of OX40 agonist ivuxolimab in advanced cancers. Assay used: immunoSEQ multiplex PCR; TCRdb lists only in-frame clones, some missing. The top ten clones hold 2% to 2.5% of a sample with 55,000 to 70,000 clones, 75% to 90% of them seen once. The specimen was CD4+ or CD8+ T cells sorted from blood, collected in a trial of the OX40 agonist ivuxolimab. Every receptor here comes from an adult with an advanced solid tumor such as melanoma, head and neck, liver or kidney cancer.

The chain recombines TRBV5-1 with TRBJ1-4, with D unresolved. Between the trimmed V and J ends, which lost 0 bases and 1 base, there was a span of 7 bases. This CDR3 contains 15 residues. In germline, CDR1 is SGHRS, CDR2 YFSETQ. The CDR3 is CASSLVWGTNEKLFF. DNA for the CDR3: TGCGCCAGCAGCTTGGTGTGGGGAACTAATGAAAAACTGTTTTTT.

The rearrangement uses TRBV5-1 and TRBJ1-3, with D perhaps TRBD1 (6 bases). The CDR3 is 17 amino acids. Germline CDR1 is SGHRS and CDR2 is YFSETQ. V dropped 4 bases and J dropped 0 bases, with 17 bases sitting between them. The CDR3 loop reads CASSPLQGTVSGNTIYF. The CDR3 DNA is TGCGCCAGCAGCCCATTACAGGGAACCGTCTCTGGAAACACCATATATTTT.

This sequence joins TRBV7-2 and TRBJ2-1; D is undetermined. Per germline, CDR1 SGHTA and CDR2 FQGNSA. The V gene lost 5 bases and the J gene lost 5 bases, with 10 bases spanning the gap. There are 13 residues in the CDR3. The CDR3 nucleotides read TGTGCCAGCAGCAACGGACCGAACAATGAGCAGTTCTTC. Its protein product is CASSNGPNNEQFF.

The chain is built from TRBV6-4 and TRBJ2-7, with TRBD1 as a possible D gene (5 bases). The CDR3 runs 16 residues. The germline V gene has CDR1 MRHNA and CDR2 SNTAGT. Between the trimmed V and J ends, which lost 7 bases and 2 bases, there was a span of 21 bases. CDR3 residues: CASTLFPGPGTYEQYF. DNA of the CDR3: TGTGCCAGCACTCTATTTCCCGGACCAGGGACCTACGAGCAGTACTTC.

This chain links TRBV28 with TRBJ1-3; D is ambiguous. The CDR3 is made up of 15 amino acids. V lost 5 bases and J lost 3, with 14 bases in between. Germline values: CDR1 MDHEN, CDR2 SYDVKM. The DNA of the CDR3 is TGTGCCAGCAGTCCCCCCACGAATATTGGAAACACCATATATTTT. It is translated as CASSPPTNIGNTIYF.

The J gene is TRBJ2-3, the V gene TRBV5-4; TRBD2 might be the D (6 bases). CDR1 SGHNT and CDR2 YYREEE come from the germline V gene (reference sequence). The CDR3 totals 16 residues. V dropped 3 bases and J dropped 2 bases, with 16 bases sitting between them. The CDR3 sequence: CASSSPTSLDTDTQYF. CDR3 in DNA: TGTGCCAGCAGCTCACCAACTAGCCTGGACACAGATACGCAGTATTTT.

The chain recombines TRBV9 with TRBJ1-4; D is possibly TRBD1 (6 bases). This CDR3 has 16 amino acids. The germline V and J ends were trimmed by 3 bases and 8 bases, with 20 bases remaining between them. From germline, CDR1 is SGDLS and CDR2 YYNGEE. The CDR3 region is CASSDPGTPNGEKLFF. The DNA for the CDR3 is TGTGCCAGCAGCGATCCGGGGACACCTAACGGAGAAAAACTGTTTTTT.

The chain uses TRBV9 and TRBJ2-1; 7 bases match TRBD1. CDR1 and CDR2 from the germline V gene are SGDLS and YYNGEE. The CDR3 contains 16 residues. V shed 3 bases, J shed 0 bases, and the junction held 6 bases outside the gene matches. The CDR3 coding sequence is TGTGCCAGCAGCGGCCAGACAGGGAGCTCCTACAATGAGCAGTTCTTC. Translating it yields CASSGQTGSSYNEQFF.

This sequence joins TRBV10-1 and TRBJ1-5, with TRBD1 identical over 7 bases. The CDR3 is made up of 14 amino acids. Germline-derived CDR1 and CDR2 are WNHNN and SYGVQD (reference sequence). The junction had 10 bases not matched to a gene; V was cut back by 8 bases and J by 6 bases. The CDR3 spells CASQGQKMVQPQHF. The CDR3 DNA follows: TGCGCCAGCCAGGGACAGAAGATGGTTCAGCCCCAGCATTTT.

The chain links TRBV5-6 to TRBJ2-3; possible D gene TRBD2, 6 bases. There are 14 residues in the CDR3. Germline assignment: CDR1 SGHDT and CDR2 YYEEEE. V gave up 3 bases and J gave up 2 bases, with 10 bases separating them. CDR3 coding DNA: TGTGCCAGCAGCTCTGGACTATTCACAGATACGCAGTATTTT. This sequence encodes CASSSGLFTDTQYF.

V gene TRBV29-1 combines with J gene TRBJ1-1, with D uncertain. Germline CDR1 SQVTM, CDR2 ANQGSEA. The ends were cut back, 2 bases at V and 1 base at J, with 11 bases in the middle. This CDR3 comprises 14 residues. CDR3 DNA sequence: TGCAGCGTTGAAACGGCTCGGAGGAACACTGAAGCTTTCTTT. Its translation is CSVETARRNTEAFF.